This T cell receptor beta chain was obtained from a study of blood T cell repertoires in COVID-19. About the study: Sites in the United States, Italy and Spain provided acute and convalescent COVID-19 samples. The cDNA or gDNA used as material had been derived from T cells, B-cell-depleted T cells, or PBMCs.

The CDR3 is 16 residues long. CDR1 MNHEY and CDR2 SMNVEV come from the germline V gene (reference sequence). V shed 6 bases and J 7 bases; nucleotides not matched to a gene: 12. Sequencing was performed with immunoSEQ multiplex PCR; in TCRdb, only in-frame clones are kept and a portion is missing. The table has roughly 190,000 clones, approximately 92% seen once. In this sample, this clone turned up a few times. The sequence came from a man aged 50-59 years with acute or convalescent COVID-19. The V call is TRBV27, the J call TRBJ1-6; the match to TRBD1 covers 7 bases. The sample was peripheral blood. CDR3 residues: CASRPTGRAENSPLHF. The CDR3 DNA reads TGTGCCAGCAGGCCGACAGGGCGTGCCGAGAATTCACCCCTCCACTTT.